This entry lists 13 T cell receptor beta chains sequenced from one sample in a study of OX40 agonist ivuxolimab in advanced cancers. Here immunoSEQ multiplex PCR was the method, and the copy in TCRdb shows in-frame clones only, minus some. The sample has 41,000 or so clones, around four fifths seen once. Source: CD4+ or CD8+ T cells sorted from blood, taken in a trial of the OX40 agonist ivuxolimab. All receptors derive from an adult with an advanced solid tumor such as melanoma, head and neck, liver or kidney cancer.

The chain carries TRBV5-1 and TRBJ2-2, with D perhaps being TRBD1 or TRBD2 (5 bases each). The V gene lost 3 bases and the J gene lost 6 bases, with 21 bases spanning the gap. Germline V gene sequence: CDR1 SGHRS, CDR2 YFSETQ. This CDR3 region has 17 residues. The CDR3 coding sequence is TGCGCCAGCAGCTACCTCGGGGCTTTAAGGGTCGCCGGGGAGCTGTTTTTT. This encodes CASSYLGALRVAGELFF.

The chain carries TRBV28 and TRBJ2-3, with 8 bases lining up with TRBD1. Germline CDR1 and CDR2: MDHEN and SYDVKM. The CDR3 is made up of 14 amino acids. The ends lost 2 bases at V and 6 bases at J; junction bases unmatched: 4. The CDR3 DNA follows: TGTGCCAGCAGTTTACAGGGGGCATCGGATACGCAGTATTTT. Its protein is CASSLQGASDTQYF.

This chain connects TRBV7-9 to TRBJ1-3; D gene unclear. Germline V CDR1 and CDR2: SEHNR, FQNEAQ (reference sequence). V was pared by 5 bases and J by 0 bases, with 17 bases between. CDR3 length equals 17 residues. The CDR3 DNA follows: TGTGCCAGCAGCCCACACAACCCGGGTAGCTCTGGAAACACCATATATTTT. Its translation is CASSPHNPGSSGNTIYF.

Written as DNA, the CDR3 is TGTGCCAGCAGCTTACCTTTTGACACTGAAGCTTTCTTT. Translated, it gives CASSLPFDTEAFF. The chain has TRBV7-9 and TRBJ1-1, with D hard to call. CDR1 SEHNR and CDR2 FQNEAQ come from the germline V gene (reference sequence). V was pared by 2 bases and J by 3 bases, with 7 bases between. The length of the CDR3 is 13 residues.

CDR3 nucleotides: TGCGCCAGCAGCTTGGCCGGCGGGCGGGCTGGGGCCAACGTCCTGACTTTC. Encoded protein: CASSLAGGRAGANVLTF. The V and J genes are TRBV5-1 and TRBJ2-6, with D possibly matching TRBD2 (5 bases). With 0 bases removed from V and 2 bases from J, the gap between germline ends came to 12 bases. Germline lookup yields CDR1 SGHRS and CDR2 YFSETQ. CDR3 length equals 17 residues.

The CDR3 region is CASSVDSGSYNEQFF. In DNA form, the CDR3 reads TGTGCCAGCAGCGTAGATAGCGGCTCCTACAATGAGCAGTTCTTC. V usage is TRBV9 and J usage is TRBJ2-1; tentative D call: TRBD2 (6 bases). Germline loops: CDR1 SGDLS, CDR2 YYNGEE. The V and J ends lost 0 bases and 0 bases respectively, with 7 bases between them. There are 15 residues in the CDR3. The full variable domain, completed using reference TRBV9 and TRBJ2-1, is DSGVTQTPKHLITATGQRVTLRCSPRSGDLSVYWYQQSLDQGLQFLIQYYNGEERAKGNILERFSAQQFPDLHSELNLSSLELGDSALYFCASSVDSGSYNEQFFGPGTRLTVL.

Here the CDR3 reads CASHRQPAMEKLFF. DNA of the CDR3: TGTGCCAGCCATCGACAGCCCGCTATGGAAAAACTGTTTTTT. The V gene is TRBV2, the J gene TRBJ1-4; the D gene is possibly TRBD1 (5 bases). The CDR3 spans 14 residues. Between the trimmed V and J ends, which lost 8 bases and 8 bases, there was a span of 18 bases. Germline V lookup: CDR1 SNHLY, CDR2 FYNNEI.

This clone has just a few counts. This chain uses TRBV29-1 with TRBJ2-2; TRBD1 aligns across 12 bases. V lost 5 bases to trimming and J lost 6 bases; unmatched junction nucleotides: 1. CDR3 length: 13 amino acids. Per germline, CDR1 SQVTM and CDR2 ANQGSEA. The CDR3 spells CSVRDRGPGELFF. The CDR3 DNA reads as TGCAGCGTTCGGGACAGGGGGCCCGGGGAGCTGTTTTTT.

The chain carries TRBV6-6 and TRBJ2-5; D call uncertain. The J call could be wrong; TRBJ2-7 is a better fit for the DNA end. Germline V CDR1 and CDR2: MNHNY, SVGAGI (reference sequence). The CDR3 is 15 residues long. The CDR3 DNA reads as TGTGCCAGCAGTTACATGCTACCGAACACCTACGAGCAGTACTTC. Translated: CASSYMLPNTYEQYF.

This clone was observed a few times. The chain couples TRBV5-1 to TRBJ2-7, with 7 bases identical to TRBD1. J gave up 5 bases and V 4 bases, and 3 bases lay outside the gene matches. The CDR3 runs 12 residues. Germline CDR1 SGHRS, CDR2 YFSETQ. CDR3 sequence (DNA): TGCGCCAGCAGCCGCGACAGGGACGAGCAGTACTTC. Protein: CASSRDRDEQYF.

The chain employs TRBV19 and TRBJ1-5; D is unresolved. CDR3 length equals 15 residues. CDR1 is LNHDA, CDR2 SQIVND, per germline (reference sequence). The V end lost 3 bases, the J end lost 0 bases, and 9 bases lay between the germline ends. In DNA, the CDR3 is TGTGCCAGTAGTATGGTAGGGAATAGCAATCAGCCCCAGCATTTT. Its protein is CASSMVGNSNQPQHF. The whole variable domain, remainder taken from reference TRBV19 and TRBJ1-5, is DGGITQSPKYLFRKEGQNVTLSCEQNLNHDAMYWYRQDPGQGLRLIYYSQIVNDFQKGDIAEGYSVSREKKESFPLTVTSAQKNPTAFYLCASSMVGNSNQPQHFGDGTRLSIL.

This chain links TRBV5-6 with TRBJ1-3, with 7 bases identical to TRBD1. The CDR3 extends over 17 amino acids. V dropped 0 bases and J dropped 0; count of bases not matched to a gene: 6. Germline V gene sequence: CDR1 SGHDT, CDR2 YYEEEE. The CDR3 sequence is CASSLGGQLSSGNTIYF. The DNA of the CDR3 is TGTGCCAGCAGCTTGGGGGGACAGCTGAGCTCTGGAAACACCATATATTTT.

J is TRBJ1-4 and V is TRBV7-8, with TRBD1 matching 7 bases. Germline CDR1 reads SGHVS; CDR2 reads FQNEAQ. V trimming: 5 bases; J trimming: 5 bases; junction bases outside the gene matches: 8. This CDR3 has 15 residues. The CDR3 DNA follows: TGTGCCAGCAGCGTCCAGGACAGGCTGAATGAAAAACTGTTTTTT. Amino acids: CASSVQDRLNEKLFF.